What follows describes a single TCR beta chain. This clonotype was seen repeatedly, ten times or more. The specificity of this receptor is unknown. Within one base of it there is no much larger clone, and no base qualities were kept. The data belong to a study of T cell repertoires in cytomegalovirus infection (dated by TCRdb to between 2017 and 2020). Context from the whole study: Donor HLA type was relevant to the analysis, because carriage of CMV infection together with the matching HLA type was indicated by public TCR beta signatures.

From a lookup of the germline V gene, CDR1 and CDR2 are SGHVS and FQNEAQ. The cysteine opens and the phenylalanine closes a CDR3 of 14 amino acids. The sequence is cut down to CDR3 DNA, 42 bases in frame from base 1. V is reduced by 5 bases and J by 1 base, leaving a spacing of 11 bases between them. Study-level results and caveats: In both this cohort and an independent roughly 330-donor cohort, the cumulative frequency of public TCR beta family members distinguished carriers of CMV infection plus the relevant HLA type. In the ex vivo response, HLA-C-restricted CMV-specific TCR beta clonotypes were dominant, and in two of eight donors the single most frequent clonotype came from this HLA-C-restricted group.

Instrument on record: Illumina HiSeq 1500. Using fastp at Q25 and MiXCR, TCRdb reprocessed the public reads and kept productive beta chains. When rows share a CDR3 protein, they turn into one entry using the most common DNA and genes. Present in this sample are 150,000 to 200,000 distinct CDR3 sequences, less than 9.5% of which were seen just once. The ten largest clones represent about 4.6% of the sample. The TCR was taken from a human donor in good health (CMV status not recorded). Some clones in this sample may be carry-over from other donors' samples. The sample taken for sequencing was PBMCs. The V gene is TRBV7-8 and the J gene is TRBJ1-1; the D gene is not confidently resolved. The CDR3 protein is CASSKTDQNTEAFF. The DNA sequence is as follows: TGTGCCAGCAGCAAAACAGATCAGAACACTGAAGCTTTCTTT. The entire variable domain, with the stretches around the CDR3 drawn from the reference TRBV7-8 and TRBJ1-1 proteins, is GAGVSQSPRYKVAKRGQDVALRCDPISGHVSLFWYQQALGQGPEFLTYFQNEAQLDKSGLPSDRFFAERPEGSVSTLKIQRTQQEDSAVYLCASSKTDQNTEAFFGQGTRLTVV.